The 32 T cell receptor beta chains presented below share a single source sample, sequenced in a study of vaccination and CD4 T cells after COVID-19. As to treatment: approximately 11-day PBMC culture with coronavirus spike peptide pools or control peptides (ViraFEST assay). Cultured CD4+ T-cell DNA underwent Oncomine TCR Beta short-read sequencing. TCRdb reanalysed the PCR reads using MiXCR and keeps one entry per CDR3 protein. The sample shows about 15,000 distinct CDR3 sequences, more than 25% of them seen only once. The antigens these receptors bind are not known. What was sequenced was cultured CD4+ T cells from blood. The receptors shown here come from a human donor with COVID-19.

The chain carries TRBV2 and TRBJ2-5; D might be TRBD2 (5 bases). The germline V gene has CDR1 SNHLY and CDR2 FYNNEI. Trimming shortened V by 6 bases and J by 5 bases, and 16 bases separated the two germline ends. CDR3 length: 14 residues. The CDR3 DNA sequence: TGTGCCAGCAGGATGACGGGGAGCCGGGAGACCCAGTACTTC. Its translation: CASRMTGSRETQYF.

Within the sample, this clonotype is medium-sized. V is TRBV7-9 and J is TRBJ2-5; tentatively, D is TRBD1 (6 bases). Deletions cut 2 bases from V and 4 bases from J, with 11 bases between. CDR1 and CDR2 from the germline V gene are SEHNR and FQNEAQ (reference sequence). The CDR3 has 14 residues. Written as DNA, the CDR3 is TGTGCCAGCAGCTTACAGACAGGCTTAGAGACCCAGTACTTC. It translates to CASSLQTGLETQYF.

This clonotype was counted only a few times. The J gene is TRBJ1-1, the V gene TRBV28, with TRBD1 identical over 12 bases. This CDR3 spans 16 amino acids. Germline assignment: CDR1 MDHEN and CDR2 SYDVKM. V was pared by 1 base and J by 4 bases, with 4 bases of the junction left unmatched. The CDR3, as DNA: TGTGCCAGCAGTTTATTGGGACAGGGGGCTTCCACTGAAGCTTTCTTT. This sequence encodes CASSLLGQGASTEAFF.

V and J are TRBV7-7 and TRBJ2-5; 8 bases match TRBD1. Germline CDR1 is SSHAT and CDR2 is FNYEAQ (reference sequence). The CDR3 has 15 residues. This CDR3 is CASGQGDRPQETQYF. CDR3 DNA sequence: TGTGCTAGCGGCCAGGGGGACAGGCCCCAAGAGACCCAGTACTTC. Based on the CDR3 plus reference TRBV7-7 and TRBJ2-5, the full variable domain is GAGVSQSPRYKVTKRGQDVTLRCDPISSHATLYWYQQALGQGPEFLTYFNYEAQPDKSGLPSDRFSAERPEGSISTLTIQRTEQRDSAMYRCASGQGDRPQETQYFGPGTRLLVL.

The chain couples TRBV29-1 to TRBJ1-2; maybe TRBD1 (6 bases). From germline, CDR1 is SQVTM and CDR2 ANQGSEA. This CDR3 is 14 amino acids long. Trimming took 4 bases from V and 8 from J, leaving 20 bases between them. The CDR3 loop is CSVAGVQGEGGYTF. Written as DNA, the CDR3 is TGCAGCGTTGCTGGGGTACAGGGTGAAGGAGGCTACACCTTC. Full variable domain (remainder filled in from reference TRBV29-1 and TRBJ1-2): SAVISQKPSRDICQRGTSLTIQCQVDSQVTMMFWYRQQPGQSLTLIATANQGSEATYESGFVIDKFPISRPNLTFSTLTVSNMSPEDSSIYLCSVAGVQGEGGYTFGSGTRLTVV.

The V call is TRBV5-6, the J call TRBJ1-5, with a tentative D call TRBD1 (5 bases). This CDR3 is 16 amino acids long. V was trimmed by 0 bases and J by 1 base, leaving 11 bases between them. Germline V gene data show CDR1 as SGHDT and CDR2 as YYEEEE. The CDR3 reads CASSLAGGGSNQPQHF. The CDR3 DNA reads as TGTGCCAGCAGCTTGGCCGGTGGGGGAAGCAATCAGCCCCAGCATTTT.

The CDR3 protein is CASSPRISQDYNSPLHF. The DNA of the CDR3 is TGTGCCAGCTCACCAAGAATTTCACAGGATTATAATTCACCCCTCCACTTT. The rearrangement links TRBV18 to TRBJ1-6; perhaps TRBD1 as D (5 bases). Germline V gene lookup returns CDR1 KGHSH and CDR2 LQKENI. The CDR3 runs to 17 residues. Trimming shortened V by 2 bases and J by 4 bases, and 15 bases separated the two germline ends.

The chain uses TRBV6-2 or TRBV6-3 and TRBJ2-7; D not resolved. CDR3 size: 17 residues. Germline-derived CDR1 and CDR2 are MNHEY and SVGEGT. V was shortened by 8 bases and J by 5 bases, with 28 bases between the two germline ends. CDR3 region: CASCCDGPPRLIDEQYF. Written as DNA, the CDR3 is TGTGCCAGCTGCTGTGACGGGCCCCCCCGTTTAATCGACGAGCAGTACTTC.

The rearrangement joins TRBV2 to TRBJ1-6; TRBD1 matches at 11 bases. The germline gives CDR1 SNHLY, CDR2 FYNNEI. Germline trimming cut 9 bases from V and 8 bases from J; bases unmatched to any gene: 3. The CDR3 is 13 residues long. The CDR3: CARSGQGDSPLHF. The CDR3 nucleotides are TGTGCCAGATCGGGACAGGGGGATTCACCCCTCCACTTT. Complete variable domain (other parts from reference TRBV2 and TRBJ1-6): EPEVTQTPSHQVTQMGQEVILRCVPISNHLYFYWYRQILGQKVEFLVSFYNNEISEKSEIFDDQFSVERPDGSNFTLKIRSTKLEDSAMYFCARSGQGDSPLHFGNGTRLTVT.

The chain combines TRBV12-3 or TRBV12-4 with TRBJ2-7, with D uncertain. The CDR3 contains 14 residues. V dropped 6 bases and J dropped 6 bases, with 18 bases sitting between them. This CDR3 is CASSPDPWVAEQYF. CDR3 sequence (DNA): TGTGCCAGCAGCCCGGACCCCTGGGTGGCCGAGCAGTACTTC.

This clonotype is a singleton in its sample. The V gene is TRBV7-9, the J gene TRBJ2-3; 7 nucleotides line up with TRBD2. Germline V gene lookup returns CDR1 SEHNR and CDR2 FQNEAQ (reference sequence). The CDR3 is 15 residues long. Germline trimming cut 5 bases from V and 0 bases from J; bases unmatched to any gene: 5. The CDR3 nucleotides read TGTGCCAGCAGCCCCCGGGGGGTGAGCACAGATACGCAGTATTTT. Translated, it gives CASSPRGVSTDTQYF.

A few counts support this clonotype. The CDR3 reads CASSHPPGLSGNTIYF. In DNA, the CDR3 is TGTGCCAGCAGCCACCCGCCAGGGTTATCTGGAAACACCATATATTTT. The rearrangement uses TRBV7-2 and TRBJ1-3, with D possibly matching TRBD1 (5 bases). The length of the CDR3 is 16 residues. The ends were cut back, 5 bases at V and 1 base at J, with 15 bases in the middle. The germline CDR1 and CDR2 sequences are SGHTA and FQGNSA. The entire variable domain, with the rest obtained from reference TRBV7-2 and TRBJ1-3, is as follows: GAGVSQSPSNKVTEKGKDVELRCDPISGHTALYWYRQSLGQGLEFLIYFQGNSAPDKSGLPSDRFSAERTGGSVSTLTIQRTQQEDSAVYLCASSHPPGLSGNTIYFGEGSWLTVV.

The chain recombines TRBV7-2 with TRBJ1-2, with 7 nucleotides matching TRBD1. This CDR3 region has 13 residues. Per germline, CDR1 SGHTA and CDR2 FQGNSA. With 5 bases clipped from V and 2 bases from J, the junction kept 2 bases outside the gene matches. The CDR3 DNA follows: TGTGCCAGCAGCCGAGGGGGCAACTATGGCTACACCTTC. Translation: CASSRGGNYGYTF.

The CDR3 region is CATSPMRGNNNEQFF. CDR3 nucleotides: TGTGCCACCAGCCCCATGAGGGGGAACAACAATGAGCAGTTCTTC. The chain links TRBV15 to TRBJ2-1; possible D gene TRBD1, 6 bases. V was clipped by 5 bases and J by 5 bases, with 16 bases between them. CDR1 and CDR2 from the germline V gene are LNHNV and YYDKDF (reference sequence). This CDR3 region has 15 residues.

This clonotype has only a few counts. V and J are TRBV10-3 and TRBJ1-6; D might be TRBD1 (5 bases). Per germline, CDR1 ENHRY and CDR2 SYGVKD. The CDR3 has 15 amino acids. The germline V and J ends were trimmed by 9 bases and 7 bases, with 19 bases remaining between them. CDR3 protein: CAMTAGQDKNSPLHF. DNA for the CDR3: TGTGCCATGACAGCAGGGCAGGATAAAAATTCACCCCTCCACTTT.

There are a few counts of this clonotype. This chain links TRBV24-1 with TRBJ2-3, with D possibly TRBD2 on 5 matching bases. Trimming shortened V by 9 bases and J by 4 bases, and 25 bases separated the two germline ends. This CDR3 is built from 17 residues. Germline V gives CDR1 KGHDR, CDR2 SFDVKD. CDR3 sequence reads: CATPSGKDPFWADTQYF. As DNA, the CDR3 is TGTGCCACCCCGTCCGGGAAAGATCCTTTCTGGGCAGATACGCAGTATTTT.

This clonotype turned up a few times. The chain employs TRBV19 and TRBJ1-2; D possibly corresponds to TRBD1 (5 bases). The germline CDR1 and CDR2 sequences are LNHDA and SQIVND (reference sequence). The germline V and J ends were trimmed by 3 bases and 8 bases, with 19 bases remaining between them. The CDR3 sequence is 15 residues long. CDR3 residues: CASSINGHSLYGYTF. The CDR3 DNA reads TGTGCCAGTAGTATCAATGGACACAGCCTCTACGGCTACACCTTC.

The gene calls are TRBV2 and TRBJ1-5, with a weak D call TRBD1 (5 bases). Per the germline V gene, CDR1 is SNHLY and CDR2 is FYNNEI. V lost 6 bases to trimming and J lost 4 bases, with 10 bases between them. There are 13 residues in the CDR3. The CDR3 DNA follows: TGTGCCAGCAGCTGGGGGGAAAATCAGCCCCAGCATTTT. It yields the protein CASSWGENQPQHF.

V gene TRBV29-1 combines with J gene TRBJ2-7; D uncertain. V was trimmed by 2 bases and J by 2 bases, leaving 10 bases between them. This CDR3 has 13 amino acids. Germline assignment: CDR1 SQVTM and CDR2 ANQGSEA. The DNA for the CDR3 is TGCAGCGTTGAAAAGGACGGGCCCTACGAGCAGTACTTC. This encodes CSVEKDGPYEQYF.

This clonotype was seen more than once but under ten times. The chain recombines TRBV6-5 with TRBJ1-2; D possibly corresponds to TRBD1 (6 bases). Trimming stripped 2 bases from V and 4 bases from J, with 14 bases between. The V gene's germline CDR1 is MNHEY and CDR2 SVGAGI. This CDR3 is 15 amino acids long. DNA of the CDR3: TGTGCCAGCAGTTACAATGACGGGGGCGTCTATGGCTACACCTTC. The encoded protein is CASSYNDGGVYGYTF.

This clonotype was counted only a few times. The CDR3 coding sequence is TGCGCCAGCAGCCCACCGTCCCGGGACAGGGGACGGGAAGGCTACACCTTC. It translates to CASSPPSRDRGREGYTF. This rearrangement joins TRBV4-1 to TRBJ1-2; TRBD1 aligns across 10 bases. V shed 4 bases and J 8 bases; nucleotides not matched to a gene: 16. Germline V CDR1 and CDR2: MGHRA, YSYEKL. The CDR3 totals 17 residues.

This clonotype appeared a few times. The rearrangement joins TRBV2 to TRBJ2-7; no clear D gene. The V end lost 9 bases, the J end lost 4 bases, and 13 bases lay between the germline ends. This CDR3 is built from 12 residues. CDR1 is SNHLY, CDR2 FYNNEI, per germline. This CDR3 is CASSSRAYEQYF. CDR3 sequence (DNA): TGTGCCAGTTCATCAAGGGCGTACGAGCAGTACTTC.

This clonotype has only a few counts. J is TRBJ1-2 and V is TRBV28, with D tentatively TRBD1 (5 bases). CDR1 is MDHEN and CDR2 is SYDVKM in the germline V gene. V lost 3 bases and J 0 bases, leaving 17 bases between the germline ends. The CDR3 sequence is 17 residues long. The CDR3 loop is CASSLADRMGPNYGYTF. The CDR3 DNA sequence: TGTGCCAGCAGTTTGGCCGACCGAATGGGGCCTAACTATGGCTACACCTTC.

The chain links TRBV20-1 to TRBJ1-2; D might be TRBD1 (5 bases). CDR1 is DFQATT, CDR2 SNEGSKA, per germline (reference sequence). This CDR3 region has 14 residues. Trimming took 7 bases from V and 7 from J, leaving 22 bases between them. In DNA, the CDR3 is TGCAGTGAAAGGGATTCAGGGCCTTTCTCTGGCTACACCTTC. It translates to CSERDSGPFSGYTF.

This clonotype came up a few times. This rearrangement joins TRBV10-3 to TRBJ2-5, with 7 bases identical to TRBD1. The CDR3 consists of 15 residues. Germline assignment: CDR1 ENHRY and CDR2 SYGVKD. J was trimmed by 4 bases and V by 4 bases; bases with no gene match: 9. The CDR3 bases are TGTGCCATCAGTGGGGGGAGTACAGGGGTAGAGACCCAGTACTTC. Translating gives CAISGGSTGVETQYF.

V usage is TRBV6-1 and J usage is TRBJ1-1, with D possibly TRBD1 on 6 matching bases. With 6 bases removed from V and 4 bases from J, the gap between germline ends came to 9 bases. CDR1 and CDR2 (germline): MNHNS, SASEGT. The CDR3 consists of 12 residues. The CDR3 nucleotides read TGTGCCAGCAGAAACAGGGCCACTGAAGCTTTCTTT. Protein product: CASRNRATEAFF.

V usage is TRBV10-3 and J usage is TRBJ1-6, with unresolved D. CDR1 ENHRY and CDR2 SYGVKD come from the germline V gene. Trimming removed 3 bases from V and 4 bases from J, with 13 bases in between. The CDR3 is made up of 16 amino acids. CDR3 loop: CAISETPDSYNSPLHF. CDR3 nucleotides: TGTGCCATCAGTGAAACTCCGGACTCATATAATTCACCCCTCCACTTT.

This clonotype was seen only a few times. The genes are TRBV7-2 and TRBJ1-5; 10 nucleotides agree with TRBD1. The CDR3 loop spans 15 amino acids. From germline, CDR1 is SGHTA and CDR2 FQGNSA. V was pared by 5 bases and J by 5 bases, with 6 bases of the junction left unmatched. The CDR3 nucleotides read TGTGCCAGCAGCCTCGACAGGGGGCAGGATCAGCCCCAGCATTTT. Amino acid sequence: CASSLDRGQDQPQHF.

This CDR3 reads CASSVDGQINSPLHF. In DNA, the CDR3 is TGTGCCAGCAGCGTAGACGGGCAGATTAATTCACCCCTCCACTTT. The chain uses TRBV9 and TRBJ1-6; no definite D call. This CDR3 is built from 15 residues. Germline lookup yields CDR1 SGDLS and CDR2 YYNGEE. Trimming took off 0 bases at V and 6 bases at J, with 10 bases between the two ends.

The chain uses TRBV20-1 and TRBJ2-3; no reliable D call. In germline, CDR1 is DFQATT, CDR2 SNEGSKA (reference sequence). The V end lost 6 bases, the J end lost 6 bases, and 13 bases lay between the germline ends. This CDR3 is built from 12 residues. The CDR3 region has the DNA TGCAGTGCCCCTCGTAGGGCCGATACGCAGTATTTT. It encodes CSAPRRADTQYF.

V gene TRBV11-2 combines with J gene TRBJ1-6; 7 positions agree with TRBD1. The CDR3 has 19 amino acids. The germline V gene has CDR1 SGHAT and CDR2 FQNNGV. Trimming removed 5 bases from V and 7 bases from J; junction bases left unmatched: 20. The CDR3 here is CASSQPERGRLVGNSPLHF. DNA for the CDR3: TGTGCCAGCAGCCAACCCGAGAGGGGGCGCCTAGTGGGGAATTCACCCCTCCACTTT.

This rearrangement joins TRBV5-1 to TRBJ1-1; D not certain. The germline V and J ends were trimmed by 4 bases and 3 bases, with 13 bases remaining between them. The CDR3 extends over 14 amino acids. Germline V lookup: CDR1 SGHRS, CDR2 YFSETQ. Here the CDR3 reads CASSITGKDTEAFF. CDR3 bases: TGCGCCAGCAGCATTACGGGGAAGGACACTGAAGCTTTCTTT.